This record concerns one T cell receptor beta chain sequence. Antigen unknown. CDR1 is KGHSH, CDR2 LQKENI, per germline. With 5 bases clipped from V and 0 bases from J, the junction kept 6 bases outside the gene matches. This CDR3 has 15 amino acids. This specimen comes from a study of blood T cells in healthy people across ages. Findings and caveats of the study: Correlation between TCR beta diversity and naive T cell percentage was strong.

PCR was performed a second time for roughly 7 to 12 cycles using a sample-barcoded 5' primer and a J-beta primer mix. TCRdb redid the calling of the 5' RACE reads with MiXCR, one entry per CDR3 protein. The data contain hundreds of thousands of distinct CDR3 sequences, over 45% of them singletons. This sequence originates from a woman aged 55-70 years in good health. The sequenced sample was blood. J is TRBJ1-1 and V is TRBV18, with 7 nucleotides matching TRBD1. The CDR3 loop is CASSEGQTMNTEAFF. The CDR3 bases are TGTGCCAGCTCAGAGGGACAGACCATGAACACTGAAGCTTTCTTT.